This TCR beta chain emerged from a study of T cells in women clearing cervical HPV infection (dated by TCRdb to the late 2010s). About the study as a whole: Cases were about 25 women with histologically confirmed HPV16-related CIN3 or worse, including 2 invasive cancers. Cases had a median age of almost 35 years compared with about 40 for controls, and baseline characteristics showed no significant differences between the groups. This exploratory proof-of-principle case-control study, nested within the Guanacaste HPV Natural History Study in Costa Rica, compared TCR repertoires among women with different cervical HPV16 outcomes. Because only a few women had HLA typing data, the possibility that HLA type acted as a confounder could not be ruled out. Among cases, blood sampling occurred a median of roughly 150 days after lesion detection, with an interquartile range of 90 to 200 days. Cases and controls were matched on age within five years and on year of sample collection. In the parent cohort, some 10,000 women aged 18 or older were enrolled in Guanacaste, Costa Rica, during 1993 to 1994 and then followed for less than 8 years. The 20 to 25 controls were women who cleared a single incident HPV16 infection within 12 months without developing precancer or cancer. Blood from cases was drawn at the visit where the lesion was first identified, while blood from controls was drawn once the infection was no longer detected. Quality controls consisted of five blinded duplicates per group, for a total of around 60 samples made up of about 50 participants and roughly ten replicates.

Every participant had a single incident cervical HPV16 infection, and women with prevalent HPV16 infections were excluded. Cervical HPV DNA was detected with MY09/MY11 PCR, and genotyping was done by dot-blot hybridization. Roughly 15 mL of heparinized blood were centrifuged, and the buffy coat was split into aliquots, frozen at -30 degrees C, and then kept at -80 degrees C. QIAGEN kits were used to extract genomic DNA from buffy coat specimens. As regards this clone: It has no known antigen specificity. The CDR3 goes on 3 residues after the read ends, and that part is filled in from the germline J gene.

TCR beta CDR3 regions were amplified by multiplex PCR using the immunoSEQ assay from an average of about 1,200 ng genomic DNA per sample. The assay corrected primer bias using a complete synthetic TCR repertoire to establish an amplification baseline. The amplicons were sequenced using the Illumina platform. As for how the authors treated the data: Sequences were error-corrected by clustering with frequency ratios and a modified nearest-neighbor algorithm, then analyzed in the immunoSEQ Analyzer with IMGT gene definitions. At each rarefaction depth, TCR richness and evenness were averaged across 20 rarefaction repeats, and any sample with fewer sequences than the depth was left out. Wilcoxon rank sum tests with FDR correction were used to compare relative abundances of V, D and J genes between the groups. Blinded duplicates gave an intraclass correlation of around 95% for TCR richness and an average of 76.4% across around 66 gene segments. This is the immuneACCESS table as TCRdb keeps it, with only in-frame sequences that have V and J called. A part of the clones is gone; compared with another copy, unresolved V genes explain less than half, and the rest is unexplained. V and J calls and clone size are those listed in that table; D and trimming were worked out from the DNA. This sample's clone table shows roughly 22,000 clones. Around 3% of the sample comes from the top ten.

From the cysteine through the phenylalanine, the CDR3 covers 13 amino acids. The 30 bases shown cover part of the CDR3, and their frame starts at base 1. The germline V gene sets CDR1 to SQVTM and CDR2 to ANQGSEA. V loses 6 bases at its end and J loses 6 bases; junction bases beyond the gene matches: 7. Study-wide findings and limitations: T-cell numbers per sample were unknown, so richness differences could reflect varying T-cell content rather than repertoire biology. Cases had lower TRBV6-7 relative abundance than controls (0.11% versus 0.16%; Bonferroni P = 0.0008). The cross-sectional design could not show whether associations preceded infection or resulted from it; effector/memory subsets and HPV-specific T cells were not isolated. TCR repertoire richness was significantly higher in CIN3+ cases than in controls across sequencing depths, while evenness did not differ. Cases were distinguished from controls with an estimated AUC of approximately 0.83 by random forest classifiers combining richness and V gene abundances.

The TCR comes from a woman aged 18 to 69 with a cervical HPV16 infection that either progressed to CIN3+ or cleared (not recorded which). This chain joins TRBV29-1 to TRBJ2-1; 8 of the junction bases match TRBD1. Sample: blood buffy coat. The CDR3 protein is CSVDRGTGNEQFF. The part of the CDR3 DNA that was read is TGCAGCGTCGACAGGGGAACGGGCAATGAG.